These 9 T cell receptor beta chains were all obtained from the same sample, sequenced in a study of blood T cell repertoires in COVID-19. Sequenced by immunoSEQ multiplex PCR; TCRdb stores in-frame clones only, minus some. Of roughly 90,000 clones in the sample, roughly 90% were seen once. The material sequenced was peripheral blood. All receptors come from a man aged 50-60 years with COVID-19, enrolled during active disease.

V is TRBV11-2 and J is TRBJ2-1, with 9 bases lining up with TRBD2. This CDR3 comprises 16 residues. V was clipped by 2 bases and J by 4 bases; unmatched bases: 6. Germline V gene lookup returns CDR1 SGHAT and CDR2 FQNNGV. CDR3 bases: TGTGCCAGCAGCTTACCAGTAGCGGGGGCATACAATGAGCAGTTCTTC. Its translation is CASSLPVAGAYNEQFF.

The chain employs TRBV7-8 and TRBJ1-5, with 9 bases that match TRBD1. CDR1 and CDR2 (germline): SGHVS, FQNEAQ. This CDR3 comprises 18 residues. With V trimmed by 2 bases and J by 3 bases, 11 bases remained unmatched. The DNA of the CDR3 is TGTGCCAGCAGCTTAACCGGGACAGGGAATTTATACAATCAGCCCCAGCATTTT. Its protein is CASSLTGTGNLYNQPQHF. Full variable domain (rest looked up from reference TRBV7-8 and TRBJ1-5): GAGVSQSPRYKVAKRGQDVALRCDPISGHVSLFWYQQALGQGPEFLTYFQNEAQLDKSGLPSDRFFAERPEGSVSTLKIQRTQQEDSAVYLCASSLTGTGNLYNQPQHFGDGTRLSIL.

The CDR3 protein is CASSRGQGMSSYNEQFF. For the CDR3, the DNA is TGTGCCAGCTCAAGGGGACAGGGCATGAGCTCCTACAATGAGCAGTTCTTC. V usage is TRBV18 and J usage is TRBJ2-1; 9 positions agree with TRBD1. V lost 5 bases to trimming and J lost 0 bases; unmatched junction nucleotides: 8. CDR1 is KGHSH, CDR2 LQKENI, per germline. The length of the CDR3 is 17 residues.

CDR3 in DNA: TGTGCCAGCAGCCCCCTGGGAGCTGGGGACCAGTACTTC. Protein product: CASSPLGAGDQYF. The V call is TRBV9, the J call TRBJ2-5, with D possibly matching TRBD2 (5 bases). Germline V gives CDR1 SGDLS, CDR2 YYNGEE. Trimming removed 4 bases at V and 10 bases at J, with 17 bases between. This CDR3 spans 13 amino acids.

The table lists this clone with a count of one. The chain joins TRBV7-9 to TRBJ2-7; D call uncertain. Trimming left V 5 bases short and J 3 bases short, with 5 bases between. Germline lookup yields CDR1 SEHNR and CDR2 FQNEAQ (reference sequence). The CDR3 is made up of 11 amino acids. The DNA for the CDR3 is TGTGCCAGCAGCCGCTACTACGAGCAGTACTTC. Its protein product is CASSRYYEQYF. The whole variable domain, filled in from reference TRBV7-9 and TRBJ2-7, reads DTGVSQNPRHKITKRGQNVTFRCDPISEHNRLYWYRQTLGQGPEFLTYFQNEAQLEKSRLLSDRFSAERPKGSFSTLEIQRTEQGDSAMYLCASSRYYEQYFGPGTRLTVT.

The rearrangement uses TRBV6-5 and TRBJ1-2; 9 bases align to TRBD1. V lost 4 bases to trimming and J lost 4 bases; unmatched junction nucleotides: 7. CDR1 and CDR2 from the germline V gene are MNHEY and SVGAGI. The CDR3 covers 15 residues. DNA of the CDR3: TGTGCCAGCAGTTCCGCTGACAGGGGGGTCTATGGCTACACCTTC. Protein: CASSSADRGVYGYTF.

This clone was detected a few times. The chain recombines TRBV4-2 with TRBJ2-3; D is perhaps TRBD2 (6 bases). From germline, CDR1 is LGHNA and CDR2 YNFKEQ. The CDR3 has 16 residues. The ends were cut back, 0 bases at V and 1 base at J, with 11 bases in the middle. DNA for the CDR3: TGTGCCAGCAGCCAAGATCAGGCTAGCGGCACAGATACGCAGTATTTT. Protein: CASSQDQASGTDTQYF.

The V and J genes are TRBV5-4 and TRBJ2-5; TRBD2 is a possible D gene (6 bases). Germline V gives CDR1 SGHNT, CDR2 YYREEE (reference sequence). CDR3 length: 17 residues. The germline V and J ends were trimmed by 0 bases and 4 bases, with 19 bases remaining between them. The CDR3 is CASSLAGDRVGRETQYF. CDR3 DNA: TGTGCCAGCAGCTTGGCGGGAGATCGGGTTGGAAGAGAGACCCAGTACTTC.

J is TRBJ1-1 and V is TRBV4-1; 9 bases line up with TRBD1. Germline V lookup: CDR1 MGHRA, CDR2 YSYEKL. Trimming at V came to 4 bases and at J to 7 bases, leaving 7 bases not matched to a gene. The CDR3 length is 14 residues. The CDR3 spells CASSRLQGAGEAFF. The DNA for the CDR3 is TGCGCCAGCAGCCGGTTACAGGGGGCGGGTGAAGCTTTCTTT.